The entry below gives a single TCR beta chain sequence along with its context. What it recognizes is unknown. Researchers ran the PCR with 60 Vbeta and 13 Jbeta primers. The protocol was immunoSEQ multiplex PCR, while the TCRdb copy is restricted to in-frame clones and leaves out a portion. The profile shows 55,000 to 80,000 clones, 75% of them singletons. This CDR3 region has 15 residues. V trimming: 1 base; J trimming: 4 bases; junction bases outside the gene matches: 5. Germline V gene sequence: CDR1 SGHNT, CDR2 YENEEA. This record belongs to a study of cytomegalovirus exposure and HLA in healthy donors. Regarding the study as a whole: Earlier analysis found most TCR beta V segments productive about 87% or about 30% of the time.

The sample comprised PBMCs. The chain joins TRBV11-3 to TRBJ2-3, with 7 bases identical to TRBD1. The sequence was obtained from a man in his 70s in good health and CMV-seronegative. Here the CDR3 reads CASSLAEGASDTQYF. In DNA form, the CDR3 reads TGTGCCAGCAGCTTAGCCGAGGGGGCCTCAGATACGCAGTATTTT.